These 20 T cell receptor beta chains originate from one sample sequenced in a study of CD8+ T cells in alopecia areata. Extraction of RNA preceded its reverse transcription into cDNA, which served as the sequencing template. Clones were read by immunoSEQ multiplex PCR, and TCRdb kept only the in-frame ones, dropping some. This table has roughly 250,000 clones, roughly two thirds appearing once. Sequences were derived from CD4+ T cells sorted from blood, sampled at week 0. These receptors were taken from a human donor with alopecia areata.

The V gene is TRBV7-8, the J gene TRBJ1-2, with D perhaps matching TRBD1 (6 bases). In germline, CDR1 is SGHVS, CDR2 FQNEAQ. The CDR3 loop spans 15 amino acids. V was clipped by 3 bases and J by 3 bases, with 14 bases between them. The CDR3 loop reads CASSFSLSGDYGYTF. CDR3 DNA: TGTGCCAGCAGCTTTAGTCTTTCAGGGGACTATGGCTACACCTTC.

The chain is built from TRBV20-1 and TRBJ1-2; D is ambiguous. The CDR3 covers 11 residues. V lost 6 bases and J lost 6, with 11 bases in between. CDR1 and CDR2 from the germline V gene are DFQATT and SNEGSKA (reference sequence). The CDR3 bases are TGCAGTGCCCTCTGGGTCGATGGCTACACCTTC. Protein: CSALWVDGYTF.

The J gene is TRBJ2-1, the V gene TRBV25-1; D is perhaps TRBD1 (5 bases). The CDR3 loop spans 14 amino acids. Germline V gene data show CDR1 as MGHDK and CDR2 as SYGVNS. Between the trimmed V and J ends, which lost 6 bases and 5 bases, there was a span of 14 bases. The CDR3 region has the DNA TGTGCCAGCAGAGGTGCAGGGTCCCACAATGAGCAGTTCTTC. The encoded protein is CASRGAGSHNEQFF.

The rearrangement uses TRBV19 and TRBJ2-2, with D possibly being TRBD1 or TRBD2 (5 bases each). Germline CDR1 LNHDA, CDR2 SQIVND (reference sequence). Trimming stripped 6 bases from V and 5 bases from J, with 16 bases between. The CDR3 totals 15 residues. In DNA, the CDR3 is TGTGCCAGTAGCCCACTAGGGGAAGTGACCGGGGAGCTGTTTTTT. It translates to CASSPLGEVTGELFF.

This chain connects TRBV27 to TRBJ2-2; unclear D gene. Germline CDR1 is MNHEY and CDR2 is SMNVEV (reference sequence). V lost 1 base and J 6 bases, leaving 3 bases between the germline ends. This CDR3 is 12 amino acids long. CDR3 nucleotides: TGTGCCAGCAGTTTATTATCCGGGGAGCTGTTTTTT. Amino acids: CASSLLSGELFF.

The chain joins TRBV7-2 to TRBJ2-2; 8 positions match TRBD1. The CDR3 is 15 amino acids. Germline CDR1 is SGHTA and CDR2 is FQGNSA. V shed 10 bases and J 3 bases; nucleotides not matched to a gene: 10. The CDR3 spells CAIAPGGGYTGELFF. Written as DNA, the CDR3 is TGTGCCATTGCGCCAGGGGGCGGGTACACCGGGGAGCTGTTTTTT.

The genes are TRBV2 and TRBJ1-6, with 9 bases lining up with TRBD1. The junction had 2 bases not matched to a gene; V was cut back by 6 bases and J by 8 bases. There are 13 residues in the CDR3. Germline values: CDR1 SNHLY, CDR2 FYNNEI. The CDR3 protein is CASRGQGDSPLHF. The CDR3 DNA sequence: TGTGCCAGCAGGGGACAGGGTGATTCACCCCTCCACTTT. The full variable domain, rest sourced from reference TRBV2 and TRBJ1-6, is EPEVTQTPSHQVTQMGQEVILRCVPISNHLYFYWYRQILGQKVEFLVSFYNNEISEKSEIFDDQFSVERPDGSNFTLKIRSTKLEDSAMYFCASRGQGDSPLHFGNGTRLTVT.

The chain carries TRBV9 and TRBJ1-2, with a possible D match to TRBD1 (5 bases). The germline V gene encodes CDR1 SGDLS and CDR2 YYNGEE. CDR3 length equals 16 residues. V was pared by 3 bases and J by 1 base, with 16 bases between. This chain's CDR3 is CASSGGTRSSNYGYTF. The CDR3 region has the DNA TGTGCCAGCAGCGGGGGGACCAGGTCGAGTAACTATGGCTACACCTTC. Based on the CDR3 plus reference TRBV9 and TRBJ1-2, the full variable domain is DSGVTQTPKHLITATGQRVTLRCSPRSGDLSVYWYQQSLDQGLQFLIQYYNGEERAKGNILERFSAQQFPDLHSELNLSSLELGDSALYFCASSGGTRSSNYGYTFGSGTRLTVV.

The chain uses TRBV10-3 and TRBJ2-7; 7 nucleotides line up with TRBD1. The CDR3 is 13 amino acids. Germline V lookup: CDR1 ENHRY, CDR2 SYGVKD. Trimming took 6 bases from V and 3 from J; bases not matched to a gene: 5. Written as DNA, the CDR3 is TGTGCCATCAGCGCAGGGGGTATCTACGAGCAGTACTTC. Its protein product is CAISAGGIYEQYF.

The V call is TRBV5-1, the J call TRBJ2-7, with 7 nucleotides matching TRBD2. CDR3 length: 17 residues. CDR1 and CDR2 (germline): SGHRS, YFSETQ. V lost 0 bases and J lost 0; bases outside the gene matches: 9. CDR3 in amino acids: CASSLAGEGPSSYEQYF. As DNA, the CDR3 is TGCGCCAGCAGCTTGGCCGGGGAGGGGCCGAGCTCCTACGAGCAGTACTTC.

Written as DNA, the CDR3 is TGTGCCTGGAGTGTACAGGGGTGGGATACGCAGTATTTT. This codes for CAWSVQGWDTQYF. This chain links TRBV30 with TRBJ2-3, with 7 bases matching TRBD1. Germline V gene sequence: CDR1 GTSNPN, CDR2 SVGIG (reference sequence). This CDR3 has 13 residues. Trimming cost V 0 bases and J 6 bases; bases outside gene matches: 3. Together with reference TRBV30 and TRBJ2-3, the CDR3 gives the full variable domain: SQTIHQWPATLVQPVGSPLSLECTVEGTSNPNLYWYRQAAGRGLQLLFYSVGIGQISSEVPQNLSASRPQDRQFILSSKKLLLSDSGFYLCAWSVQGWDTQYFGPGTRLTVL.

The CDR3 loop is CASKRTGILETQYF. CDR3 in DNA: TGTGCCAGCAAAAGGACAGGGATTTTAGAGACCCAGTACTTC. The J gene is TRBJ2-5, the V gene TRBV27; 8 nucleotides match TRBD1. V lost 7 bases, J lost 4 bases, and 8 bases stayed unmatched. The CDR3 spans 14 residues. Per germline, CDR1 MNHEY and CDR2 SMNVEV (reference sequence).

The sample holds one count of this clone. The gene calls are TRBV19 and TRBJ1-1, with D uncertain. V lost 3 bases to trimming and J lost 1 base, with 9 bases between them. The length of the CDR3 is 14 residues. The germline V gene encodes CDR1 LNHDA and CDR2 SQIVND (reference sequence). The CDR3 protein is CASSIANRNTEAFF. The DNA for the CDR3 is TGTGCCAGTAGTATTGCAAACAGGAACACTGAAGCTTTCTTT.

The chain combines TRBV19 with TRBJ1-4; 7 bases line up with TRBD1. Germline V gene lookup returns CDR1 LNHDA and CDR2 SQIVND (reference sequence). V was clipped by 6 bases and J by 5 bases; unmatched bases: 9. The CDR3 has 15 residues. The CDR3 DNA is TGTGCCAGTAGCCTCCGACAGGGCGGGAATGAAAAACTGTTTTTT. Translated: CASSLRQGGNEKLFF.

This clone was seen just once. V and J are TRBV27 and TRBJ2-5; the match to TRBD1 covers 7 bases. Trimming at V came to 4 bases and at J to 4 bases, leaving 9 bases not matched to a gene. CDR1 is MNHEY, CDR2 SMNVEV, per germline (reference sequence). The CDR3 loop spans 15 amino acids. The CDR3 DNA follows: TGTGCCAGCAGTTCCCGACAGGGTGACATAGAGACCCAGTACTTC. Translation: CASSSRQGDIETQYF.

V and J are TRBV2 and TRBJ1-6; D is uncertain. Trimming stripped 6 bases from V and 0 bases from J, with 12 bases between. CDR1 and CDR2 (germline): SNHLY, FYNNEI. The CDR3 has 16 residues. CDR3 sequence (DNA): TGTGCCAGCAGGGTAGAGTTCGGCTCCTATAATTCACCCCTCCACTTT. Encoded protein: CASRVEFGSYNSPLHF.

This sequence joins TRBV30 and TRBJ2-5; no firm D call. Germline-derived CDR1 and CDR2 are GTSNPN and SVGIG (reference sequence). V lost 2 bases and J lost 6, with 16 bases in between. The CDR3 loop spans 14 amino acids. DNA for the CDR3: TGTGCCTGGAGTAGTCAGGTACAGATAAAGACCCAGTACTTC. It codes for CAWSSQVQIKTQYF.

The CDR3 DNA follows: TGTGCCAGCAGCTTATCCCGGGGCAGGGTCCAAGAGACCCAGTACTTC. Encoded protein: CASSLSRGRVQETQYF. J is TRBJ2-5 and V is TRBV6-6; D may correspond to TRBD1 or TRBD2 (5 bases each). The V end lost 6 bases, the J end lost 1 base, and 18 bases lay between the germline ends. The CDR3 is made up of 16 amino acids. Germline assignment: CDR1 MNHNY and CDR2 SVGAGI (reference sequence).

V and J are TRBV7-8 and TRBJ2-1, with 7 positions matching TRBD2. V was pared by 5 bases and J by 2 bases, with 6 bases of the junction left unmatched. In germline, CDR1 is SGHVS, CDR2 FQNEAQ. The CDR3 is 15 residues long. The CDR3 region is CASSLWGGAYNEQFF. The CDR3 region has the DNA TGTGCCAGCAGCCTTTGGGGGGGAGCCTACAATGAGCAGTTCTTC.

This clone was seen more than once but under ten times. The chain combines TRBV15 with TRBJ2-3; tentatively, D is TRBD2 (6 bases). CDR1 is LNHNV and CDR2 is YYDKDF in the germline V gene (reference sequence). The V end was cut by 0 bases, the J end by 4 bases, with 11 bases between. This CDR3 is built from 15 residues. The CDR3 protein is CATSRDNGEADTQYF. For the CDR3, the DNA is TGTGCCACCAGCAGAGATAACGGGGAGGCAGATACGCAGTATTTT.